What follows are 24 T cell receptor beta chains derived from one specimen sequenced in a study of Graves' ophthalmopathy and Graves' hyperthyroidism. Investigators amplified TCR beta CDR3 regions from RNA transcripts. An initial RT-PCR round employing HTBI primers preceded a second-round multiplex PCR. In TCRdb, the multiplex PCR reads were re-called with MiXCR into one record per CDR3 protein. The sample gives 500,000 to 700,000 distinct CDR3 sequences, 22% of which show up once; more than 5.5% is in the top ten. Sample: peripheral blood. Receptors originate from a woman between 18 and 30 years old with stable Graves' hyperthyroidism. Some clones in this sample may be carry-over from other donors' samples.

Details on this clonotype: One end of the junction varies from germline; a read error may be responsible. V gene TRBV5-1 combines with J gene TRBJ2-7; 9 positions agree with TRBD1. The CDR3 runs to 14 residues. Per germline, CDR1 SGHRS and CDR2 YFSETQ. The chain's CDR3 is CASSTGQGPYERYF. The CDR3 nucleotides read TGCGCCAGCAGCACGGGACAGGGACCTTACGAGCGGTACTTC.

This clonotype was observed at least ten times. The chain carries TRBV20-1 and TRBJ2-7; D may be TRBD2 (5 bases). The length of the CDR3 is 15 residues. The V gene lost 1 base and the J gene lost 0 bases, with 13 bases spanning the gap. CDR1 and CDR2 from the germline V gene are DFQATT and SNEGSKA (reference sequence). CDR3 DNA sequence: TGCAGTGCTAGAGCTCTTGGGGAGACCTCCTACGAGCAGTACTTC. This codes for CSARALGETSYEQYF.

This clonotype showed up just a few times. Lacking the conserved final phenylalanine or tryptophan, this CDR3 likely reflects a read error. The chain is built from TRBV7-9 and TRBJ2-6; TRBD2 is a possible D gene (6 bases). The CDR3 runs to 14 residues. Germline V gene data show CDR1 as SEHNR and CDR2 as FQNEAQ (reference sequence). V was pared by 6 bases and J by 8 bases, with 14 bases between. CDR3 DNA sequence: TGTGCCAGCAGTTTGGGAGGACTCTCCAACGTCCTGACTTAC. Translated, it gives CASSLGGLSNVLTY.

This clonotype was observed many times. The gene calls are TRBV28 and TRBJ1-1; no clear D gene. Germline-derived CDR1 and CDR2 are MDHEN and SYDVKM. This CDR3 spans 16 amino acids. V shed 2 bases and J shed 4 bases, with 17 bases lying between them. The CDR3 sequence: CASSLPPGLDGTEAFF. The CDR3 DNA reads as TGTGCCAGCAGTTTACCCCCCGGGCTAGACGGCACTGAAGCTTTCTTT.

The rearrangement links TRBV12-3 or TRBV12-4 to TRBJ1-1, with unresolved D. This CDR3 is built from 13 residues. V was clipped by 6 bases and J by 3 bases, with 11 bases between them. The CDR3 bases are TGTGCCAGCAGCTCCTCGGGGTACACTGAAGCTTTCTTT. Translating it yields CASSSSGYTEAFF.

In this sample, this clonotype turned up many times. The chain uses TRBV24-1 and TRBJ2-2; D gene ambiguous. V lost 9 bases and J 5 bases, leaving 18 bases between the germline ends. The CDR3 has 15 residues. Per germline, CDR1 KGHDR and CDR2 SFDVKD. CDR3 amino acids: CATRASVQGTGELFF. CDR3 coding DNA: TGTGCCACCCGTGCCTCCGTCCAAGGGACCGGGGAGCTGTTTTTT.

The J gene is TRBJ2-7, the V gene TRBV20-1, with D hard to call. This CDR3 is built from 14 residues. Germline assignment: CDR1 DFQATT and CDR2 SNEGSKA (reference sequence). Trimming removed 5 bases at V and 6 bases at J, with 20 bases between. The CDR3 region has the DNA TGCAGTGCTTTACTCGGCCGAACCCTAGGCGAGCAGTACTTC. It is translated as CSALLGRTLGEQYF.

On this clonotype itself: One base away lies a much larger clone, so this may be a sequencing read error. The chain employs TRBV20-1 and TRBJ1-5; D might be TRBD1 (5 bases). Germline values: CDR1 DFQATT, CDR2 SNEGSKA (reference sequence). The CDR3 runs 14 residues. V dropped 2 bases and J dropped 4 bases, with 12 bases sitting between them. In DNA form, the CDR3 reads TGCAGTGCTAGATATTTCCAGGGAAATCAGCCCCAGCATTTT. The encoded protein is CSARYFQGNQPQHF.

This clonotype was seen repeatedly, ten times or more. This sequence joins TRBV3-1 and TRBJ1-2; D is ambiguous. This CDR3 is 13 amino acids long. V lost 1 base and J 8 bases, leaving 11 bases between the germline ends. CDR1 is LGHDT and CDR2 is YNNKEL in the germline V gene (reference sequence). CDR3 in amino acids: CASSQGGPGGYTF. The CDR3 DNA follows: TGTGCCAGCAGCCAAGGTGGCCCGGGGGGCTACACCTTC.

This clonotype was observed a few times. At one end the junction does not follow the germline gene, possibly because of a read error. The chain couples TRBV2 to TRBJ1-1; D unresolved. This CDR3 contains 12 residues. CDR1 and CDR2 from the germline V gene are SNHLY and FYNNEI. CDR3 DNA: TGTGTCAGCCGAGGACTGAACACTGAAGCTTTCTTT. Amino acid sequence: CVSRGLNTEAFF.

This clonotype was picked up a small number of times. The rearrangement links TRBV20-1 to TRBJ1-1, with unresolved D. The CDR3 contains 12 residues. V lost 0 bases to trimming and J lost 8 bases, with 10 bases between them. Per the germline V gene, CDR1 is DFQATT and CDR2 is SNEGSKA (reference sequence). CDR3 nucleotides: TGCAGTGCTAGAGAGGGTGCCCGGGAAGCTTTCTTT. This sequence encodes CSAREGAREAFF.

The chain uses TRBV12-3 or TRBV12-4 and TRBJ2-5; D unresolved. The CDR3 spans 13 residues. Trimming took off 1 base at V and 9 bases at J, with 12 bases between the two ends. The CDR3 loop is CASSLGQSVAQYF. For the CDR3, the DNA is TGTGCCAGCAGTTTAGGGCAGTCAGTAGCCCAGTACTTC.

This clonotype was recorded at least ten times. The rearrangement uses TRBV13 and TRBJ2-7, with 9 bases that match TRBD1. V trimming: 5 bases; J trimming: 5 bases; junction bases outside the gene matches: 10. This CDR3 is built from 15 residues. CDR1 is PRHDT and CDR2 is FYEKMQ in the germline V gene (reference sequence). CDR3 protein: CASSPRTGDFDEQYF. CDR3 DNA sequence: TGTGCCAGCAGCCCCAGGACAGGGGATTTCGACGAGCAGTACTTC.

This chain joins TRBV28 and TRBJ1-5; D call uncertain. Germline CDR1 is MDHEN and CDR2 is SYDVKM. The V and J ends lost 2 bases and 11 bases respectively, with 10 bases between them. This CDR3 is built from 12 residues. CDR3 sequence reads: CASSLRERAQHF. For the CDR3, the DNA is TGTGCCAGCAGTTTAAGAGAACGGGCCCAGCATTTT.

This clonotype was picked up many times. The V gene is TRBV5-5, the J gene TRBJ1-2, with D possibly being TRBD1 (5 bases). V was pared by 4 bases and J by 3 bases, with 16 bases between. Germline CDR1 reads SGHKS; CDR2 reads YYEKEE (reference sequence). CDR3 length: 15 residues. The CDR3 nucleotides are TGTGCCAGCAGCCCCCAAGTCGGGACGGACTATGGCTACACCTTC. Protein sequence: CASSPQVGTDYGYTF. Combining the CDR3 with reference TRBV5-5 and TRBJ1-2 gives the whole variable domain DAGVTQSPTHLIKTRGQQVTLRCSPISGHKSVSWYQQVLGQGPQFIFQYYEKEERGRGNFPDRFSARQFPNYSSELNVNALLLGDSALYLCASSPQVGTDYGYTFGSGTRLTVV.

V is TRBV7-2 and J is TRBJ1-2; TRBD1 matches at 10 bases. CDR1 is SGHTA, CDR2 FQGNSA, per germline. J was trimmed by 8 bases and V by 5 bases; bases with no gene match: 5. CDR3 length equals 13 residues. CDR3 loop: CASSHRTGGGYTF. CDR3 bases: TGTGCCAGCAGCCATAGGACAGGGGGAGGCTACACCTTC.

This clonotype was counted many times. This chain connects TRBV11-2 to TRBJ2-3, with D unresolved. CDR3 size: 13 residues. Deletions cut 0 bases from V and 7 bases from J, with 8 bases between. From germline, CDR1 is SGHAT and CDR2 FQNNGV. CDR3 residues: CASSLEGWYTQYF. CDR3 DNA: TGTGCCAGCAGCTTAGAGGGGTGGTATACGCAGTATTTT.

This clonotype turned up a few times. This sequence joins TRBV18 and TRBJ2-5, with unresolved D. CDR1 KGHSH and CDR2 LQKENI come from the germline V gene. This CDR3 comprises 13 residues. V lost 0 bases, J lost 0 bases, and 2 bases lay in between. The CDR3 DNA reads TGTGCCAGCTCACCACCCAACCAAGAGACCCAGTACTTC. This encodes CASSPPNQETQYF. Full variable domain (rest looked up from reference TRBV18 and TRBJ2-5): NAGVMQNPRHLVRRRGQEARLRCSPMKGHSHVYWYRQLPEEGLKFMVYLQKENIIDESGMPKERFSAEFPKEGPSILRIQQVVRGDSAAYFCASSPPNQETQYFGPGTRLLVL.

This clonotype has ten or more counts. The chain is built from TRBV10-3 and TRBJ1-2; no reliable D call. There are 13 residues in the CDR3. The V end lost 2 bases, the J end lost 2 bases, and 6 bases lay between the germline ends. Germline V gene sequence: CDR1 ENHRY, CDR2 SYGVKD. CDR3 bases: TGTGCCATCAGTGAGCGTAAAAACTATGGCTACACCTTC. Encoded protein: CAISERKNYGYTF.

This clonotype was seen ten or more times. The chain recombines TRBV20-1 with TRBJ2-5, with D possibly matching TRBD2 (5 bases). The CDR3 is 12 amino acids. Deletions cut 5 bases from V and 0 bases from J, with 7 bases between. Germline values: CDR1 DFQATT, CDR2 SNEGSKA (reference sequence). This CDR3 reads CSAPGYQETQYF. CDR3 DNA: TGCAGTGCTCCGGGGTACCAAGAGACCCAGTACTTC.

The table lists this clonotype with a few counts. The chain is built from TRBV10-3 and TRBJ2-2; 7 nucleotides line up with TRBD2. The V gene's germline CDR1 is ENHRY and CDR2 SYGVKD. The CDR3 spans 14 residues. V was pared by 3 bases and J by 5 bases, with 3 bases of the junction left unmatched. DNA of the CDR3: TGTGCCATCAGTGACAGGGAGGGAACCGGGGAGCTGTTTTTT. The encoded protein is CAISDREGTGELFF.

This chain links TRBV6-2 or TRBV6-3 with TRBJ2-7; TRBD2 aligns across 10 bases. This CDR3 has 15 residues. V was pared by 2 bases and J by 3 bases, with 4 bases of the junction left unmatched. Germline CDR1 and CDR2: MNHEY and SVGEGT. The CDR3 sequence: CASSYGSSGSYEQYF. CDR3 nucleotides: TGTGCCAGCAGTTACGGATCTAGCGGGAGCTACGAGCAGTACTTC.

This clonotype was counted many times. The gene calls are TRBV19 and TRBJ1-2; D is ambiguous. The germline V gene has CDR1 LNHDA and CDR2 SQIVND (reference sequence). The CDR3 has 14 amino acids. Between the trimmed V and J ends, which lost 2 bases and 2 bases, there was a span of 9 bases. The CDR3 DNA is TGTGCCAGTAGTATATCAGGCAGAAACTATGGCTACACCTTC. It is translated as CASSISGRNYGYTF.

This clonotype was detected many times. V is TRBV30 and J is TRBJ2-2; no definite D call. Trimming took 1 base from V and 1 from J, leaving 7 bases between them. The CDR3 contains 14 residues. Germline CDR1 reads GTSNPN; CDR2 reads SVGIG (reference sequence). This chain's CDR3 is CAWSGGRNTGELFF. The CDR3 DNA reads as TGTGCCTGGAGTGGCGGAAGGAACACCGGGGAGCTGTTTTTT.